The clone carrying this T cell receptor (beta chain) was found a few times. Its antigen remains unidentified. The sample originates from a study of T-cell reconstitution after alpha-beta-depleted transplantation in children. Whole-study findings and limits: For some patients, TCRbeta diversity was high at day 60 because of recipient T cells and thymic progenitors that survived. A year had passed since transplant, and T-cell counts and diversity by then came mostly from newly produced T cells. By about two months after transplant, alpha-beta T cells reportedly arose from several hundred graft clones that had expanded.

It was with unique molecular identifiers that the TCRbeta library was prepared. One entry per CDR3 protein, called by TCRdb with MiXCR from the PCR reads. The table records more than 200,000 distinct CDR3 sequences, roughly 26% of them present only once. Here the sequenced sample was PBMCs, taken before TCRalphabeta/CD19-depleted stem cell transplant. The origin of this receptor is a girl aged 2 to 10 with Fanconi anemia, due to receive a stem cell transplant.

The CDR3 reads CASSGLNSYGYTF. Here the CDR3 DNA reads TGTGCCAGCAGCGGACTGAATAGCTATGGCTACACCTTC. The rearrangement uses TRBV5-5 and TRBJ1-2; D remains ambiguous. V lost 4 bases to trimming and J lost 4 bases, with 11 bases between them. There are 13 residues in the CDR3. CDR1 is SGHKS, CDR2 YYEKEE, per germline (reference sequence).